This T cell receptor (beta chain) originates from a study of blood T cell repertoires in COVID-19 (dated by TCRdb to 2020 to 2022). Background for the entire study: Samples from collaborators originated in the United States, Italy and Spain and spanned both the acute and convalescent phases of COVID-19. The repertoires were released in a freely available public database meant as a resource for research on the immune response to SARS-CoV-2. Nearly every sample came with metadata listing a de-identified subject ID, COVID-19 status, age in years and sex. Where available, HLA class I and class II types were taken from metadata supplied by the sample provider and were not determined by assay-based typing. Subjects who had been exposed to COVID-19, were actively infected with it, or had recovered from it provided the deeply sampled blood TCRbeta repertoires that made up the dataset. The prospective study material was composed of cDNA or gDNA derived from T cells, B-cell-depleted T cells, or PBMCs. Samples were obtained from the ongoing ImmuneRACE study (first 160 participants) and from 1,254 subjects provided by 6 global collaborators.

In the prospective study, participants were about 18 to 100 years old, resided in 24 geographic areas of the United States, and were enrolled through a virtual design. In the prospective study, cohorts were assigned on the basis of participant-reported clinical history obtained from a screening survey and a study questionnaire. A participant counted as exposed if, within 2 weeks of entering the study, that participant had been in contact with someone who had a PCR-confirmed or clinician-diagnosed COVID-19 case. Each participant in the prospective study had whole blood, serum and a nasopharyngeal or oropharyngeal swab collected by mobile phlebotomists. Participants in the prospective study had the option to provide additional blood draws and questionnaires over a 2-month period. Prospective study blood samples were shipped either frozen or at room temperature before DNA extraction. A word on this clone: Its target antigen remains unknown. It has no much larger one-base neighbor in the sample; base qualities were not kept.

Broader findings and caveats from the paper: How much clinical and demographic metadata was included differed by source and by participant, and the metadata was provided uncurated.

V and J are trimmed by 8 bases and 7 bases, and the gene matches miss 13 bases of the junction. Measured from the cysteine to the phenylalanine, the CDR3 is 14 residues long. Left in the record is the CDR3 DNA by itself, 42 bases read in frame from the first base. The CDR1 and CDR2 encoded by the germline V gene (reference sequence) are MNHNY and SVGAGI. TCRbeta CDR3 regions were amplified from genomic DNA using the immunoSEQ Assay, a bias-controlled multiplex PCR. The published analysis was carried out like this. Within the assay, amplification of reference gene primers was used to estimate how many nucleated cells each sample contained. Sequence reads were collapsed and filtered to measure the absolute abundance of every unique TCRbeta CDR3 rearrangement. For each sample, productive Simpson clonality was calculated as the square root of Simpson's diversity index across productive rearrangements. In its TCRdb copy, this immuneACCESS table keeps in-frame sequences only and misses some clones. Where compared with another copy, unresolved V genes explain less than half of these, and the others have no known cause. V and J calls and clone size are copied from that table; D and trimming were computed from the DNA. This sample comprises hundreds of thousands of clones, 80% to 85% of them detected only once. The ten largest clones take up roughly 4.7% of the sample.

This clonotype originated in a man in his forties who had been exposed to COVID-19. The sequenced sample was PBMCs or T cells enriched from blood (not recorded which). This sequence uses TRBV6-6 and TRBJ2-7; 8 bases in between match TRBD1. This receptor carries the CDR3 CASEGTGTSGEQYF. The DNA reads TGTGCCAGCGAGGGGACAGGCACCTCTGGGGAGCAGTACTTC.